The rows below give T cell receptor beta chains drawn from one sample of a study of CD8 T cells in Susac syndrome. TCRdb reanalysed the immunoSEQ multiplex PCR reads using MiXCR and keeps one entry per CDR3 protein. The data contain fewer than 200,000 distinct CDR3 sequences, 90% to 95% of them seen just once; the ten biggest clones take up around 0.079%. Sequencing used CD4+ T cells from PBMCs. The receptors were sampled from a human donor with Susac syndrome. Both conserved end residues are part of each CDR3. A D gene is named only where the DNA matches it firmly.

. | 11 | TRBV30 | CACESPDVQFF
. | 17 | TRBV3-1 | CASSRAQGSSYNSPLHF
. | 15 | TRBV6-5 | CASSYSRGNSYEQYF
. | 12 | TRBV5-5 | CASSAGDPSQFF
TRBD1 | 15 | TRBV7-8 | CASSKRTGETQEQYF
. | 13 | TRBV5-1 | CASSLSEDYGYTF
. | 14 | TRBV19 | CASNSGWTNTEAFF
TRBD2 | 15 | TRBV9 | CASSVRGGAKDEQYF
TRBD1 | 16 | TRBV5-1 | CASSKSGTATTGELFF
. | 16 | TRBV21-1 | CASSLSETGEDYEQYF
. | 14 | TRBV5-1 | CASSVQSGSYEQYF
. | 12 | TRBV30 | CAWGAGTEKLFF
. | 13 | TRBV13 | CASRPGQSYEQYF
. | 17 | TRBV7-9 | CASSLRLGSSGANVLTF
. | 14 | TRBV10-3 | CAIRKTNRDTEAFF
. | 16 | TRBV9 | CASSVVSSGSYNEQFF
TRBD1 | 15 | TRBV20-1 | CSATRQTGLNTEAFF
TRBD1 | 14 | TRBV20-1 | CSANSGTANTEAFF
. | 14 | TRBV6-5 | CASSSAAGRQPQHF
. | 15 | TRBV20-1 | CSARLEGSPSGELFF
. | 11 | TRBV7-3 | CASSSSGELFF
TRBD1 | 14 | TRBV19 | CASSIGLQGFEAFF
. | 13 | TRBV12-3/TRBV12-4 | CASSLGLHNEQFF
. | 14 | TRBV30 | CAWSVVTGAYEQYF
. | 13 | TRBV29-1 | CSVAGVGTGELFF
TRBD1 | 13 | TRBV7-2 | CASSFDRDNEQFF
TRBD1 | 15 | TRBV5-1 | CASSLNGQGQETQYF
TRBD1 | 15 | TRBV7-8 | CASSLRTGGSQPQHF
. | 13 | TRBV3-1 | CASSQDRIHEQFF
. | 12 | TRBV29-1 | CSLRDANTEAFF
TRBD1 | 16 | TRBV24-1 | CATSDTGQGAGDTQYF
. | 11 | TRBV2 | CASSEQETQYF
TRBD2 | 17 | TRBV20-1 | CSATGTSGRLSYNEQFF
. | 11 | TRBV28 | CASSGLFEQYF
. | 16 | TRBV16 | CASSRVYDSRRDTIYF
. | 15 | TRBV11-2 | CASSPLNQGNNEQFF
TRBD1 | 16 | TRBV5-1 | CASSPGQGKASYGYTF
. | 16 | TRBV28 | CASSFPAKISNQPQHF
. | 13 | TRBV7-3 | CASSWGRGEKLFF
. | 13 | TRBV30 | CAWRVVGVKKLFF
. | 14 | TRBV7-6 | CASSPQDSSYEQYF
. | 13 | TRBV12-3/TRBV12-4 | CASKPGDVGELFF
. | 15 | TRBV4-1 | CASSQEQQGTTEAFF
. | 14 | TRBV7-2 | CASSLSPSQETQYF
TRBD2 | 16 | TRBV5-1 | CASSGSGGSSYNEQFF
TRBD2 | 15 | TRBV20-1 | CSASRSGTLGYTQYF
TRBD1 | 18 | TRBV5-1 | CASSHTGDRVSNSYEQYF